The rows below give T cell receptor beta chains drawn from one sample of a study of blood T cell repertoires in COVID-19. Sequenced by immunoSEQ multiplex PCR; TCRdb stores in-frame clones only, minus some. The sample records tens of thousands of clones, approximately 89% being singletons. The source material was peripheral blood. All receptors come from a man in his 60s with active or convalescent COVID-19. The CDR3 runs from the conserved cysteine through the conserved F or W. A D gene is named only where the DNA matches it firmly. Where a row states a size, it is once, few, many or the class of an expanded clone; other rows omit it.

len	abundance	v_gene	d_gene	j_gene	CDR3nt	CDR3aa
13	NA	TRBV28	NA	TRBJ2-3	TGTGCCAGCGACACAGGGCCCACAGATACGCAGTATTTT	CASDTGPTDTQYF
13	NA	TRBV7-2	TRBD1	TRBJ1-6	TGTGCCAGCAGCGAAGACAGGGGGACACCCCTCCACTTT	CASSEDRGTPLHF
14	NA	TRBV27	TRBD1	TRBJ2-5	TGTGCCAGCAGAAGTGGACAGGGGAAGGAGACCCAGTACTTC	CASRSGQGKETQYF
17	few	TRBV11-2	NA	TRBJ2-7	TGTGCCAGCAGCTCGGGGTCCTATCGCGACCTATCCTACGAGCAGTACTTC	CASSSGSYRDLSYEQYF
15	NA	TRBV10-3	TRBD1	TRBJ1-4	TGTGCCATCAGTGACCCCGGGACAGGGGAGGTAAAACTGTTTTTT	CAISDPGTGEVKLFF
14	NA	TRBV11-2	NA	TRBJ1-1	TGTGCCAGCAGCTTAAAGGGGTCGGGCACTGAAGCTTTCTTT	CASSLKGSGTEAFF
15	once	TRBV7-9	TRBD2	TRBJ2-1	TGTGCCAGCAGCTTAGGGGCTAGCGGCTACAATGAGCAGTTCTTC	CASSLGASGYNEQFF
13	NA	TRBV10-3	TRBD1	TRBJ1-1	TGTGCCATCAGGCAGGACAGGGACACTGAAGCTTTCTTT	CAIRQDRDTEAFF
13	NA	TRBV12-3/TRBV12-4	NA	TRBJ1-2	TGTGCCAGCAGTTTGCAGGGCTACTATGGCTACACCTTC	CASSLQGYYGYTF
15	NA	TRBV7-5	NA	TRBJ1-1	TGTGTCAGAAGCTTCCCGACAGGGACGAACACTGAAGCTTTCTTT	CVRSFPTGTNTEAFF
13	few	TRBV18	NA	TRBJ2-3	TGTGCCAGCTCATCCAATACAGGGTATACGCAGTATTTT	CASSSNTGYTQYF
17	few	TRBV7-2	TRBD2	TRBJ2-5	TGTGCCAGCAGCTTAGCCGTCTTCCGGGGGGGGGCTGAGACCCAGTACTTC	CASSLAVFRGGAETQYF
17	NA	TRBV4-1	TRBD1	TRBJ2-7	TGCGCCAGCAGCCAACATACCGGGACAGGGGGCTCCTACGAGCAGTACTTC	CASSQHTGTGGSYEQYF
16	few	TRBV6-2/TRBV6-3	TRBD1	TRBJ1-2	TGTGCCAGCAGTGACGCCGGGACAGGGGGGAACTATGGCTACACCTTC	CASSDAGTGGNYGYTF
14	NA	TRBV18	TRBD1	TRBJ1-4	TGTGCCAGCTCCCCCGGGACAGATAATGAAAAACTGTTTTTT	CASSPGTDNEKLFF
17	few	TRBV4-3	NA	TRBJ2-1	TGCGCCAGCAGCCAAGATTTCGGGGTGAGCTCCTACAATGAGCAGTTCTTC	CASSQDFGVSSYNEQFF
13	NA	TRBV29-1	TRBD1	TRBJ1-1	TGCAGCGGGACACAGGGGTCTGACACTGAAGCTTTCTTT	CSGTQGSDTEAFF
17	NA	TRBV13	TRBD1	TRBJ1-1	TGTGCCAGCAGCTTAGGGGCAGGGGGCTTACAGAACACTGAAGCTTTCTTT	CASSLGAGGLQNTEAFF
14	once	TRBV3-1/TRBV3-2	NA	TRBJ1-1	TGTGCCAGCAGCCAGAGAGTGACAGACCCTGAAGCTTTCTTT	CASSQRVTDPEAFF
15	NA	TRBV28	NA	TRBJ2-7	TGTGCCAGCAGTTTATGGACCCCTCTGGGCGTCGAGCAGTACTTC	CASSLWTPLGVEQYF
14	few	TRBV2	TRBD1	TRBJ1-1	TGTGCCAGCGGCCGGGACAGGGGGCGACCTGAAGCTTTCTTT	CASGRDRGRPEAFF
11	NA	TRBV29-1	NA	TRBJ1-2	TGCAGCGTTGAACAGTCTTGGGGCTACACCTTC	CSVEQSWGYTF
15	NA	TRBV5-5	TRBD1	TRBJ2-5	TGTGCCAGCAGCTTGATAGGGGGCCACCAAGAGACCCAGTACTTC	CASSLIGGHQETQYF
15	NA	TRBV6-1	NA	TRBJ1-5	TGTGCCAGCAGTGATGGGAGCGCATCCCTTCAGCCCCAGCATTTT	CASSDGSASLQPQHF
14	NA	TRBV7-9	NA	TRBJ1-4	TGTGCCAGCAGCTTGGCCGGAGGGAATGAAAAACTGTTTTTT	CASSLAGGNEKLFF
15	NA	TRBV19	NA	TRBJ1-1	TGTGCCAGTAGTATAGGAGTCAGGGGGAACACTGAAGCTTTCTTT	CASSIGVRGNTEAFF
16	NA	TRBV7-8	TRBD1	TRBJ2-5	TGTGCCAGCAGCCTCCGGGACAGGGGTTTACAGGAGACCCAGTACTTC	CASSLRDRGLQETQYF
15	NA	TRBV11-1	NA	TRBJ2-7	TGTGCCAGCAGCTTAGCTCCGACTAGCTCCTACGAGCAGTACTTC	CASSLAPTSSYEQYF
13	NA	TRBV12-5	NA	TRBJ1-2	TGTGCTAGTGGCCCTGACAGCAACTATGGCTACACCTTC	CASGPDSNYGYTF
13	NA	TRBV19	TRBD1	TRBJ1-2	TGTGCCAGTAGTATCAGACAGGGGAATGGCTACACCTTC	CASSIRQGNGYTF
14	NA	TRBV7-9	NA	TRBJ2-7	TGTGCCAGCAGCTCGTGGGGAGGACCCTACGAGCAGTACTTC	CASSSWGGPYEQYF
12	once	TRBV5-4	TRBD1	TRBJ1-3	TGTGCCAGCAGCTGGGGGACAGGGGCGATATATTTT	CASSWGTGAIYF
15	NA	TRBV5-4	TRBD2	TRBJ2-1	TGTGCCAGCAGCTTACCTAGCGGGGGCTACAATGAGCAGTTCTTC	CASSLPSGGYNEQFF
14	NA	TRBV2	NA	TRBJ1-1	TGTGCCAGCATCCAGGGCCCCGGGGGCACTGAAGCTTTCTTT	CASIQGPGGTEAFF
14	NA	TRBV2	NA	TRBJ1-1	TGTGCCAGCAGTGAAACAGGGCCGTACACTGAAGCTTTCTTT	CASSETGPYTEAFF
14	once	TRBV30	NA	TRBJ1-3	TGTGCCTGGACGCGGCAGGGCTCTGGAAACACCATATATTTT	CAWTRQGSGNTIYF
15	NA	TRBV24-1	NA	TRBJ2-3	TGTGCCACCAGTGACCAACGGTGGGGCCAGAGTACGCAGTATTTT	CATSDQRWGQSTQYF
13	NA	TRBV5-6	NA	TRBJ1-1	TGTGCCAGCGCCTCACAACAGAACACTGAAGCTTTCTTT	CASASQQNTEAFF
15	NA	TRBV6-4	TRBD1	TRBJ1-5	TGTGCCAGCAGTACCGGGACAGGGGGCAATCAGCCCCAGCATTTT	CASSTGTGGNQPQHF
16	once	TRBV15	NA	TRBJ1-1	TGTGCCACCAGCAGAGGATGGGGAGATCGGAACACTGAAGCTTTCTTT	CATSRGWGDRNTEAFF
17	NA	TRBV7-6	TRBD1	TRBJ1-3	TGTGCCAGCAGCCCCGTTGGGGGACAGGGGGCCGGAAACACCATATATTTT	CASSPVGGQGAGNTIYF
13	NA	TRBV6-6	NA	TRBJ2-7	TGTGCCAGCAGTTACTCGACTCTAAACGAGCAGTACTTC	CASSYSTLNEQYF
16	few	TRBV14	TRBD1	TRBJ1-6	TGTGCCAGCAGCCAAGGACAGGGGGCTTGGAATTCACCCCTCCACTTT	CASSQGQGAWNSPLHF
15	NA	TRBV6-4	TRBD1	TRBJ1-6	TGTGCCAGCAGAATACAGGGGATGGATAATTCACCCCTCCACTTT	CASRIQGMDNSPLHF
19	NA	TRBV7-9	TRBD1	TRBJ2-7	TGTGCCAGCAGCTCGAACAGAGAACAGACAGGGTGGTATTCTTACGAGCAGTACTTC	CASSSNREQTGWYSYEQYF
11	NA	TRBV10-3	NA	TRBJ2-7	TGTGCCATCAGTGAGGGGGACAAGCAGTACTTC	CAISEGDKQYF
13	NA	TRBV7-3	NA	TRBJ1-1	TGTGCCAGCAGCCAGGGTACCAACACTGAAGCTTTCTTT	CASSQGTNTEAFF
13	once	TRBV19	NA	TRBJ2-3	TGTGCCAGTAGCGGGGTGACCACAGATACGCAGTATTTT	CASSGVTTDTQYF
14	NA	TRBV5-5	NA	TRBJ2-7	TGTGCCAGCAGCGAGGGGGGGAAACCCTACGAGCAGTACTTC	CASSEGGKPYEQYF
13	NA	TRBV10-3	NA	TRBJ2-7	TGTGCCACACGAGACACCAACTCCTACGAGCAGTACTTC	CATRDTNSYEQYF
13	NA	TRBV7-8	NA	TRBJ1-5	TGTGCCAGCAGCTTAGGGGGGGATCAGCCCCAGCATTTT	CASSLGGDQPQHF
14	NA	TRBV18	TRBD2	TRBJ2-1	TGTGCCAGCTCACCCCAGCGGGGGAACAATGAGCAGTTCTTC	CASSPQRGNNEQFF
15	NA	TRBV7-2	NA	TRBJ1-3	TGTGCCAGCAGCTTTCGTTGGCAGGCTGGAAACACCATATATTTT	CASSFRWQAGNTIYF